Shown below are 23 T cell receptor beta chains from a single sample sequenced in a study of early stage breast cancer tumors. The table came from immunoSEQ multiplex PCR; TCRdb's copy has only in-frame clones and leaves some out. This sample has 51,000 or so clones, with roughly 83% found just once. The sample comprised blood. These receptors all stem from a person aged 45-60 years with breast cancer.

This clone was found once. The rearrangement links TRBV5-1 to TRBJ1-2; 8 positions match TRBD1. Unmatched junction bases numbered 13, after V lost 0 bases and J lost 3 bases. The CDR3 spans 18 residues. Germline-derived CDR1 and CDR2 are SGHRS and YFSETQ. The CDR3 nucleotides are TGCGCCAGCAGCTTGGCAGGGGGCCTGCTAGGGAGAGACTATGGCTACACCTTC. Translation gives CASSLAGGLLGRDYGYTF. The entire variable domain, with the rest obtained from reference TRBV5-1 and TRBJ1-2, is as follows: KAGVTQTPRYLIKTRGQQVTLSCSPISGHRSVSWYQQTPGQGLQFLFEYFSETQRNKGNFPGRFSGRQFSNSRSEMNVSTLELGDSALYLCASSLAGGLLGRDYGYTFGSGTRLTVV.

The chain joins TRBV14 to TRBJ1-1; D unresolved. The CDR3 spans 13 residues. The germline V gene has CDR1 SGHDN and CDR2 FVKESK. The V gene lost 4 bases and the J gene lost 4 bases, with 10 bases spanning the gap. CDR3 coding DNA: TGTGCCAGCAGCCCAGCCGGTGGCACTGAAGCTTTCTTT. This encodes CASSPAGGTEAFF.

In this sample, this clone turned up a few times. The chain has TRBV28 and TRBJ1-3, with a weak D call TRBD1 (6 bases). The CDR3 consists of 13 residues. Per germline, CDR1 MDHEN and CDR2 SYDVKM. The V end was cut by 6 bases, the J end by 4 bases, with 10 bases between. The CDR3 is CASRTGNGNTIYF. DNA of the CDR3: TGTGCCAGCAGAACAGGGAACGGAAACACCATATATTTT.

The chain carries TRBV27 and TRBJ1-2; no clear D gene. The germline gives CDR1 MNHEY, CDR2 SMNVEV (reference sequence). CDR3 length equals 15 residues. The V gene lost 4 bases and the J gene lost 4 bases, with 16 bases spanning the gap. CDR3 in DNA: TGTGCCAGCAGTTCCGTGGAGCGGGGAGTCTATGGCTACACCTTC. This sequence encodes CASSSVERGVYGYTF.

The CDR3 bases are TGTGCCAGCAGCGCGACTAGCGGGGCCTACAATGAGCAGTTCTTC. It yields the protein CASSATSGAYNEQFF. The V call is TRBV9, the J call TRBJ2-1; 11 bases fit TRBD2. The CDR3 length is 15 residues. V shed 3 bases and J 2 bases; nucleotides not matched to a gene: 1. Germline CDR1 reads SGDLS; CDR2 reads YYNGEE.

This clone showed up just a few times. In DNA form, the CDR3 reads TGTGCCAGCAGCTTAGACGGGACTAATGAAAAACTGTTTTTT. This encodes CASSLDGTNEKLFF. The gene calls are TRBV7-9 and TRBJ1-4; no clear D. Germline V gene lookup returns CDR1 SEHNR and CDR2 FQNEAQ (reference sequence). Trimming shortened V by 1 base and J by 2 bases, and 5 bases separated the two germline ends. The CDR3 has 14 residues. The variable domain in full, completed from reference TRBV7-9 and TRBJ1-4, reads DTGVSQNPRHKITKRGQNVTFRCDPISEHNRLYWYRQTLGQGPEFLTYFQNEAQLEKSRLLSDRFSAERPKGSFSTLEIQRTEQGDSAMYLCASSLDGTNEKLFFGSGTQLSVL.

This chain uses TRBV18 with TRBJ2-1; D unresolved. CDR1 KGHSH and CDR2 LQKENI come from the germline V gene. The V gene lost 3 bases and the J gene lost 6 bases, with 3 bases spanning the gap. This CDR3 is 11 amino acids long. CDR3 sequence reads: CASSPVNEQFF. DNA for the CDR3: TGTGCCAGCTCACCCGTCAATGAGCAGTTCTTC.

The chain recombines TRBV21-1 with TRBJ2-7; the DNA was not used to check the table's D call, TRBD2. TRBV21-1 is a known pseudogene. This CDR3 contains 10 residues. This chain's CDR3 is CANLAHEQYF. The CDR3 DNA is TGTGCGAACCTAGCGCACGAGCAGTACTTC.

J is TRBJ1-1 and V is TRBV28, with 9 positions matching TRBD1. CDR3 length equals 13 residues. Looked up from germline, CDR1 is MDHEN and CDR2 is SYDVKM. Trimming cost V 8 bases and J 6 bases; bases outside gene matches: 7. The CDR3 is CASVQGAPAEAFF. CDR3 DNA: TGTGCCAGCGTACAGGGGGCGCCGGCTGAAGCTTTCTTT.

V is TRBV19 and J is TRBJ2-7; TRBD1 is a possible D gene (6 bases). Trimming removed 5 bases from V and 0 bases from J, with 14 bases in between. Germline-derived CDR1 and CDR2 are LNHDA and SQIVND (reference sequence). The CDR3 sequence is 15 residues long. CDR3 region: CASSVRQDFSYEQYF. For the CDR3, the DNA is TGTGCCAGTAGTGTTCGACAGGATTTCTCCTACGAGCAGTACTTC.

The chain combines TRBV2 with TRBJ1-1; a possible D gene is TRBD1 (5 bases). The V gene lost 9 bases and the J gene lost 5 bases, with 19 bases spanning the gap. The germline gives CDR1 SNHLY, CDR2 FYNNEI. This CDR3 is 14 amino acids long. The CDR3 spells CASYFQGAGTEAFF. The CDR3 DNA sequence: TGTGCCAGTTACTTCCAAGGGGCTGGAACTGAAGCTTTCTTT.

The chain is built from TRBV19 and TRBJ1-2; possible D gene TRBD1, 5 bases. The V end lost 5 bases, the J end lost 7 bases, and 14 bases lay between the germline ends. This CDR3 has 13 residues. The germline V gene has CDR1 LNHDA and CDR2 SQIVND (reference sequence). The CDR3 sequence is CASSPQGGSGYTF. The DNA for the CDR3 is TGTGCCAGTAGTCCGCAGGGAGGTAGTGGCTACACCTTC.

J is TRBJ1-5 and V is TRBV11-2; TRBD1 is a possible D gene (5 bases). Germline V gene sequence: CDR1 SGHAT, CDR2 FQNNGV. V lost 1 base, J lost 7 bases, and 14 bases lay in between. This CDR3 has 15 residues. CDR3 bases: TGTGCCAGCAGCTTAGGACCCACCGGGGCACAGCCCCAGCATTTT. This gives the protein CASSLGPTGAQPQHF.

The chain has TRBV5-4 and TRBJ2-5; D possibly matches TRBD1 or TRBD2 (5 bases each). The CDR3 has 15 residues. Per germline, CDR1 SGHNT and CDR2 YYREEE (reference sequence). The V end was cut by 6 bases, the J end by 2 bases, with 17 bases between. The CDR3 DNA reads TGTGCCAGCACCCCGGCCCGGGGACGACAAGAGACCCAGTACTTC. This codes for CASTPARGRQETQYF.

The V call is TRBV28, the J call TRBJ1-2; no clear D gene. The V gene's germline CDR1 is MDHEN and CDR2 SYDVKM. The CDR3 is 10 amino acids. The V gene lost 4 bases and the J gene lost 6 bases, with 3 bases spanning the gap. CDR3 region: CASSSNGYTF. CDR3 DNA sequence: TGTGCCAGCAGTTCCAATGGCTACACCTTC.

The rearrangement links TRBV15 to TRBJ1-2; D unresolved. Trimming removed 1 base at V and 2 bases at J, with 11 bases between. Per germline, CDR1 LNHNV and CDR2 YYDKDF (reference sequence). This CDR3 spans 15 amino acids. The CDR3 nucleotides are TGTGCCACCAGCAGAGTAGCGGGCGGGAACTATGGCTACACCTTC. Translated: CATSRVAGGNYGYTF.

The rearrangement joins TRBV7-2 to TRBJ2-5, with 7 bases identical to TRBD1. The V gene end was trimmed by 5 bases and the J gene end by 5 bases; junction bases not matched to a gene: 5. The CDR3 consists of 13 residues. Germline loops: CDR1 SGHTA, CDR2 FQGNSA. As DNA, the CDR3 is TGTGCCAGCAGCACCGACAGGGCGGAGACCCAGTACTTC. Its translation: CASSTDRAETQYF.

As DNA, the CDR3 is TGTGCCAGCAGCCCCGCAACTAATGAAAAACTGTTTTTT. Translating gives CASSPATNEKLFF. The genes are TRBV11-1 and TRBJ1-4; D remains ambiguous. CDR1 and CDR2 (germline): SGHAT, FQDESV (reference sequence). The CDR3 sequence is 13 residues long. V lost 5 bases and J 0 bases, leaving 4 bases between the germline ends.

The chain links TRBV27 to TRBJ1-4; D is undetermined. The V end lost 7 bases, the J end lost 0 bases, and 12 bases lay between the germline ends. The CDR3 sequence is 15 residues long. Germline lookup yields CDR1 MNHEY and CDR2 SMNVEV (reference sequence). CDR3 coding DNA: TGTGCCAGCATGGGTCTAGGCGCAACTAATGAAAAACTGTTTTTT. Its protein product is CASMGLGATNEKLFF.

This sequence joins TRBV2 and TRBJ2-5; D is possibly TRBD1 (6 bases). V lost 4 bases, J lost 5 bases, and 17 bases lay in between. The CDR3 contains 15 residues. Germline-derived CDR1 and CDR2 are SNHLY and FYNNEI. The CDR3 DNA follows: TGTGCCAGCAGTGGGACTCAGGGGCGTAAGGAGACCCAGTACTTC. Translation: CASSGTQGRKETQYF. Supplemented by reference TRBV2 and TRBJ2-5, the full variable domain reads EPEVTQTPSHQVTQMGQEVILRCVPISNHLYFYWYRQILGQKVEFLVSFYNNEISEKSEIFDDQFSVERPDGSNFTLKIRSTKLEDSAMYFCASSGTQGRKETQYFGPGTRLLVL.

There are a few counts of this clone. The chain joins TRBV7-8 to TRBJ2-7, with 10 positions matching TRBD2. The CDR3 has 17 residues. Trimming at V came to 5 bases and at J to 6 bases, leaving 16 bases not matched to a gene. From germline, CDR1 is SGHVS and CDR2 FQNEAQ. CDR3 nucleotides: TGTGCCAGCAGCCCCAGGTGGCGAGCGGGAGGGCCCGGCGAGCAGTACTTC. It codes for CASSPRWRAGGPGEQYF.

This sequence joins TRBV6-5 and TRBJ1-5, with 8 bases matching TRBD1. This CDR3 has 14 amino acids. Germline CDR1 and CDR2: MNHEY and SVGAGI. V lost 4 bases, J lost 6 bases, and 5 bases stayed unmatched. The CDR3: CASSSGQGSQPQHF. The CDR3 bases are TGTGCCAGCAGTTCTGGACAGGGCTCTCAGCCCCAGCATTTT.

This clone was recorded only once. V is TRBV7-8 and J is TRBJ2-7; D call uncertain. Germline V lookup: CDR1 SGHVS, CDR2 FQNEAQ. The CDR3 is made up of 11 amino acids. Between the trimmed V and J ends, which lost 8 bases and 1 base, there was a span of 6 bases. In nucleotides, the CDR3 is TGTGCCAGCGCCCGTTCCTACGAGCAGTACTTC. It encodes CASARSYEQYF.